Shown below are 2 T cell receptor beta chains from a single sample sequenced in a study of Ad26.COV2.S vaccination and SARS-CoV-2 variants listed by TCRdb under 2021. Library prep was done by the immunoSEQ multiplex PCR assay. TCRdb retrieved this table from immuneACCESS and kept in-frame rearrangements only. Not all clones are present; in checked studies, unresolved V genes account for under half, and no reason is known for the remainder. The sample table holds about 680,000 clones, of which about 90% were seen once. Approximately 1.5% of the sample rests with the top ten. The treatment or condition label here, explained by the study, means: roughly 18 received Ad26.COV2.S at low or high dose, single or two shots; 5 received placebo; per-sample allocation not given. Repertoires of vaccine and placebo recipients were sequenced from samples taken on day 63 after the first injection. The source material was peripheral blood, sampled in a trial of Ad26.COV2.S vaccine versus placebo. The receptors were gathered from a person between 18 and 60 years old who received the Ad26.COV2.S COVID-19 vaccine or a placebo.

J is TRBJ2-2 and V is TRBV10-3; TRBD1 aligns across 8 bases. Looked up from germline, CDR1 is ENHRY and CDR2 is SYGVKD. Unmatched junction bases numbered 7, after V lost 7 bases and J lost 3 bases. The CDR3 spans 15 residues. Here the CDR3 DNA reads TGTGCCATCACCCCGGGACAGGTGGACACCGGGGAGCTGTTTTTT. Its translation: CAITPGQVDTGELFF.

This sequence joins TRBV4-1 and TRBJ1-4; 8 nucleotides agree with TRBD1. The CDR3 sequence is 15 residues long. Germline CDR1 reads MGHRA; CDR2 reads YSYEKL. V was clipped by 3 bases and J by 7 bases; unmatched bases: 7. The CDR3 region is CASSQPTGDPEKLFF. CDR3 DNA: TGCGCCAGCAGCCAGCCGACAGGGGACCCTGAAAAACTGTTTTTT.